The sequence of this TCR beta chain was determined in a study of T cells after yellow fever vaccination. Across the whole study: The study sorted EM, EMRA, CM and Tscm memory subsets by CD3, CD45RA, CCR7 and CD95.

This clonotype was observed at least ten times. Study-wide results and caveats: Abundant bulk-derived clonotypes could contaminate FACS-sorted repertoires. A minor fraction of clonotypes spanned both CD4 and CD8 compartments.

The ends were cut back, 4 bases at V and 8 bases at J, with 24 bases in the middle. Per the germline V gene, CDR1 is SGHRS and CDR2 is YFSETQ. The CDR3 consists of 17 residues. A universal primer site and UMIs were added as TCR cDNA was made by 5'RACE template switching. TCRdb analysed the 5' RACE reads with MiXCR anew, one entry per CDR3 protein. Of fewer than 20,000 distinct CDR3 sequences in the sample, about 3.8% are singletons; the top ten hold roughly 0.4%. Here the sequenced sample was PBMCs, either bulk or a sorted T-cell subset (CD4+, CD8+, memory, or dextramer-sorted; not recorded which), taken 15 days after the yellow fever booster vaccination. This clonotype originated in a man younger than 45 who received the YFV17D yellow fever vaccine. J is TRBJ1-4 and V is TRBV5-1, with D possibly being TRBD1 (6 bases). The CDR3 DNA follows: TGCGCCAGCAGCGGGAGACTCGGGACACGAACTCCGGAAAAACTGTTTTTT. Its translation: CASSGRLGTRTPEKLFF. Variable domain in full (rest from reference TRBV5-1 and TRBJ1-4): KAGVTQTPRYLIKTRGQQVTLSCSPISGHRSVSWYQQTPGQGLQFLFEYFSETQRNKGNFPGRFSGRQFSNSRSEMNVSTLELGDSALYLCASSGRLGTRTPEKLFFGSGTQLSVL.